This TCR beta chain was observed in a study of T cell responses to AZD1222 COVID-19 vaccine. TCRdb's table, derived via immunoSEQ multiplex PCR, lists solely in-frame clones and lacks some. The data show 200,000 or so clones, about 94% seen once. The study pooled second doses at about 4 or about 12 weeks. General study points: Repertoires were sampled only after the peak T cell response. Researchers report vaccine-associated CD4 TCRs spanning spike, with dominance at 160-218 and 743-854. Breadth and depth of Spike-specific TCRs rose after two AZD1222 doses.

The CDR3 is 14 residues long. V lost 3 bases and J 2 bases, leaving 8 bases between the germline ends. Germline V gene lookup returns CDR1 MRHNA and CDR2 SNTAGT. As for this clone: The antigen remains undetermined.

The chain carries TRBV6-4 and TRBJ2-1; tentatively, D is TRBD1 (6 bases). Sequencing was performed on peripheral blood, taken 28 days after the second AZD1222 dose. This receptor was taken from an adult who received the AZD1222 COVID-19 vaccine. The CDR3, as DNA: TGTGCCAGCAGTGAAGGGGGAACCTACAATGAGCAGTTCTTC. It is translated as CASSEGGTYNEQFF.